Sequencing of this T cell receptor beta chain was carried out in a study of blood T cell repertoires in COVID-19. For the study at large: Sites in the United States, Italy and Spain provided acute and convalescent COVID-19 samples. PBMCs, B-cell-depleted T cells, or T cells were the source of the cDNA or gDNA that made up the material.

CDR1 and CDR2 from the germline V gene are LNHDA and SQIVND (reference sequence). This CDR3 is built from 14 residues. V shed 9 bases, J shed 4 bases, and the junction held 6 bases outside the gene matches. Method: immunoSEQ multiplex PCR; TCRdb's copy keeps in-frame clones and lacks some. Of more than 60,000 clones listed, around 91% were seen once; the top ten hold under 6%. Sequencing used peripheral blood. The source of this sequence is a human donor in a cohort sampled during active COVID-19. The chain couples TRBV19 to TRBJ2-1, with 10 bases aligning to TRBD2. The CDR3 sequence is CASGSGGAYNEQFF. The CDR3 bases are TGTGCCAGCGGGAGCGGGGGGGCTTACAATGAGCAGTTCTTC.